Sequencing of this TCR beta chain was carried out in a study of T cell changes during pregnancy in multiple sclerosis. Sequenced by immunoSEQ multiplex PCR; TCRdb stores in-frame clones only, minus some. The sample shows roughly 40,000 clones, around 90% of them seen only once. The specimen comprised CD4+ T cells from peripheral blood mononuclear cells, sampled before pregnancy. This receptor was obtained from a female donor with multiple sclerosis, enrolled in a pregnancy study.

The CDR3 nucleotides read TGTGCTAGTGGTTTGGGACTGGGGGGAGACCAGCATTTT. Translating gives CASGLGLGGDQHF. The chain employs TRBV12-5 and TRBJ1-5; TRBD1 is a possible D gene (5 bases). Trimming took 1 base from V and 12 from J, leaving 13 bases between them. The CDR3 is made up of 13 amino acids. Germline lookup yields CDR1 LGHNT and CDR2 FRNRAP. The full variable domain, completed using reference TRBV12-5 and TRBJ1-5, is DARVTQTPRHKVTEMGQEVTMRCQPILGHNTVFWYRQTMMQGLELLAYFRNRAPLDDSGMPKDRFSAEMPDATLATLKIQPSEPRDSAVYFCASGLGLGGDQHFGDGTRLSIL.